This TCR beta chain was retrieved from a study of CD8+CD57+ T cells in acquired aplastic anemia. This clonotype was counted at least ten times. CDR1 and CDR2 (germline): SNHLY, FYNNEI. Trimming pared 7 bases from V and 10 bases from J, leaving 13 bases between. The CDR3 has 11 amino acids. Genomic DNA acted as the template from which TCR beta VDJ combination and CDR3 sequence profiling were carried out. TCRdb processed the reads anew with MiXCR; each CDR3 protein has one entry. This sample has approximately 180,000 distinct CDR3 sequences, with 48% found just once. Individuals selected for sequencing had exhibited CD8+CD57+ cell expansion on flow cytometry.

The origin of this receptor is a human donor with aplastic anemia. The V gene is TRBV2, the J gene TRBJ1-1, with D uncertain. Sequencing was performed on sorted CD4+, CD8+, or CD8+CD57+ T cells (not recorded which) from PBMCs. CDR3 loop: CASKSGLGAFF. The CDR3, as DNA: TGTGCCAGCAAAAGCGGTCTAGGAGCTTTCTTT.